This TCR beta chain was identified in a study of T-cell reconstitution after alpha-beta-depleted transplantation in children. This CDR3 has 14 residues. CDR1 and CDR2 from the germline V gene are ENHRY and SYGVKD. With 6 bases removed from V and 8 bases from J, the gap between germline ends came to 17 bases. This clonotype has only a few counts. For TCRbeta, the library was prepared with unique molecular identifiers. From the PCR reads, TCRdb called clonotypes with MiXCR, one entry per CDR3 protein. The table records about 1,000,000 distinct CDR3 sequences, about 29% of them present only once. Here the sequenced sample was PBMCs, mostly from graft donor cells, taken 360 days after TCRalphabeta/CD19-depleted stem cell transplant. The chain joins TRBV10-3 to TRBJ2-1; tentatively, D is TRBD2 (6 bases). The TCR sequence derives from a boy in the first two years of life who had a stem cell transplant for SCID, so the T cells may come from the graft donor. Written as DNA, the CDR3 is TGTGCCATCAGCGGGACTCCACCCAAGCATGAGCAGTTCTTC. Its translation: CAISGTPPKHEQFF.